This TCR beta chain originates from a study of molecular identifiers for immune sequencing clone quantification. TCRdb reprocessed the PCR reads via MiXCR and lists one record per CDR3 protein. The sample records 550,000 to 750,000 distinct CDR3 sequences, nearly 20% being singletons. Findings and limits, study-wide: Clonotypes surpassing 20 RNA copies contained over 97% of effector molecules, versus under 1% in naive cells. Spiked-in Jurkat TCR RNA corresponding to one cell was reported as detectable against roughly 1 million naive cells.

Germline CDR1 MNHEY, CDR2 SVGEGT. The CDR3 totals 17 residues. In regard to this clonotype: What it binds is unknown. It may be a read error: a sequence one base away is much more abundant.

Naive CD8 sequencing libraries were generated from roughly 20,000 to 1,000,000 sorted cells, with 10%, 30% or 50% RNA as input. Researchers sorted naive CD8 T cells as cells that were CD8+CD4-CCR7+CD45RA+. The TCR comes from a human donor in good health. Some libraries in this study had Jurkat cell RNA spiked in. Sequencing was performed on naive CD8+ T cells from blood, with Jurkat cell RNA spiked in. Subset here: FACS-sorted CD8+CD4-CCR7+CD45RA+ naive T cells. J is TRBJ2-3 and V is TRBV6-2 or TRBV6-3; TRBD2 agrees at 10 bases. The CDR3 bases are TGTGCCAACAGTTACGATTTTCTAGCGGGGGAAATTGATACGCAGTATTTT. It is translated as CANSYDFLAGEIDTQYF.